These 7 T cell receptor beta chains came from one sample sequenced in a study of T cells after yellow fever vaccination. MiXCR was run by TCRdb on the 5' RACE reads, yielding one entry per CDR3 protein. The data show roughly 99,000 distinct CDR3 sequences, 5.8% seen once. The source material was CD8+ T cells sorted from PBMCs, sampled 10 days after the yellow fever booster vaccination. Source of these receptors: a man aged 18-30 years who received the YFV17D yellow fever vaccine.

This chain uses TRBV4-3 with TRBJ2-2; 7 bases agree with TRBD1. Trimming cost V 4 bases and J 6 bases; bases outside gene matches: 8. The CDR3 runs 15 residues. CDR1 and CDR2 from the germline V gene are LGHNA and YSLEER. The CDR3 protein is CASSPGTAFPGELFF. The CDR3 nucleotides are TGCGCCAGCAGCCCAGGGACAGCCTTTCCCGGGGAGCTGTTTTTT.

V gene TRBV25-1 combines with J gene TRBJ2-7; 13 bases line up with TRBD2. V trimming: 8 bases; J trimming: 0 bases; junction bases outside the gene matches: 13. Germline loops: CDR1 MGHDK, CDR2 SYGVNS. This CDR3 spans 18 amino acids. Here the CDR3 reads CASSTSGTSGESSYEQYF. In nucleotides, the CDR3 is TGTGCCAGCTCGACCTCCGGGACTAGCGGGGAGAGCTCCTACGAGCAGTACTTC.

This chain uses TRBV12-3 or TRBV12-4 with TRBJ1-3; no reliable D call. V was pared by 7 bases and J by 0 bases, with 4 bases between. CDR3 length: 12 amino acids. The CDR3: CASTPSGNTIYF. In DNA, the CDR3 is TGTGCCAGCACCCCCTCTGGAAACACCATATATTTT.

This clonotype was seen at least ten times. CDR3 region: CASSYGGGRNTGELFF. For the CDR3, the DNA is TGCGCCAGCAGCTACGGAGGGGGGAGGAACACCGGGGAGCTGTTTTTT. The chain is built from TRBV4-3 and TRBJ2-2, with D possibly called TRBD1 or TRBD2 (6 bases each). The V gene lost 5 bases and the J gene lost 1 base, with 14 bases spanning the gap. The length of the CDR3 is 16 residues. Per germline, CDR1 LGHNA and CDR2 YSLEER.

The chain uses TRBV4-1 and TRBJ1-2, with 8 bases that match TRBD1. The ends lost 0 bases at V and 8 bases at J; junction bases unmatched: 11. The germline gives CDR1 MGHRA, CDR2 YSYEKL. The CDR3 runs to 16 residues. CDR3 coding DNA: TGCGCCAGCAGCCAAGATTGGGCAGGGGGCGCGGAAGGCTACACCTTC. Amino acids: CASSQDWAGGAEGYTF.

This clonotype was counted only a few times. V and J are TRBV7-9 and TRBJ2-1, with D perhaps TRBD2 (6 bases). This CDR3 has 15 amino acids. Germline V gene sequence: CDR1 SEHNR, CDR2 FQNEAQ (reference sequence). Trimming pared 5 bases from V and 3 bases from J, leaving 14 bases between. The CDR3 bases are TGTGCCAGCAGCCCCTCAGGCGGGGACTACAATGAGCAGTTCTTC. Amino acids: CASSPSGGDYNEQFF.

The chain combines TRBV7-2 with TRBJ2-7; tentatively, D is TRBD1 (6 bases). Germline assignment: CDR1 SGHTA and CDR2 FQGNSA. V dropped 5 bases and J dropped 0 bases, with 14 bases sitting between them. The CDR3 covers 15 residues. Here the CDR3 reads CASSPSGTYSYEQYF. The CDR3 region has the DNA TGTGCCAGCAGCCCGTCGGGGACATACTCCTACGAGCAGTACTTC. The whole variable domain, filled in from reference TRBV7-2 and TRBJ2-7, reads GAGVSQSPSNKVTEKGKDVELRCDPISGHTALYWYRQSLGQGLEFLIYFQGNSAPDKSGLPSDRFSAERTGGSVSTLTIQRTQQEDSAVYLCASSPSGTYSYEQYFGPGTRLTVT.